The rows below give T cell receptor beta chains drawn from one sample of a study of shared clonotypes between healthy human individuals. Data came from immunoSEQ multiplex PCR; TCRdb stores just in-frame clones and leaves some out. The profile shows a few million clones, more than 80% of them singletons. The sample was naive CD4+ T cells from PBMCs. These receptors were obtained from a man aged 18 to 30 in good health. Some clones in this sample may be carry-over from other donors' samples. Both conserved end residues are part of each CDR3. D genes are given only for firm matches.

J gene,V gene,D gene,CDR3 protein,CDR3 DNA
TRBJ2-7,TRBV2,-,CASSEILARAYEQYF,TGTGCCAGCAGTGAAATATTAGCGCGAGCCTACGAGCAGTACTTC
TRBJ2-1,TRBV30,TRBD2,CAWSGLAGGKYYNEQFF,TGTGCCTGGAGCGGACTAGCGGGAGGCAAGTACTACAATGAGCAGTTCTTC
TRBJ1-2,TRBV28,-,CASSLLRQEAGYTF,TGTGCCAGCAGTTTACTCCGCCAGGAGGCCGGCTACACCTTC
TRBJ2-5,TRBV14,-,CASSQGWETQYF,TGTGCCAGCAGCCAGGGTTGGGAGACCCAGTACTTC
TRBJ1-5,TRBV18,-,CASSPAGLSNQPQHF,TGTGCCAGCTCACCAGCGGGCCTCTCCAATCAGCCCCAGCATTTT
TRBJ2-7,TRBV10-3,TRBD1,CAISAPVTGASFHLENYEQYF,TGTGCCATCAGTGCCCCCGTGACAGGGGCAAGTTTCCACCTCGAGAACTACGAGCAGTACTTC
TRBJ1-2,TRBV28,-,CASSSASLRRGYTF,TGTGCCAGCAGTTCTGCCAGCCTACGGAGGGGCTACACCTTC
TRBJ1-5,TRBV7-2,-,CASSFPYSNQPQHF,TGTGCCAGCAGCTTCCCTTATAGCAATCAGCCCCAGCATTTT
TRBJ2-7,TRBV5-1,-,CASSLALQSSYEQYF,TGCGCCAGCAGCTTGGCGCTGCAAAGCTCCTACGAGCAGTACTTC
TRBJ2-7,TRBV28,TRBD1,CASRPRGQGVHEQYF,TGTGCCAGCCGCCCTCGGGGACAGGGGGTCCACGAGCAGTACTTC
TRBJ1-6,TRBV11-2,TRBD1,CASSSLDRGLSPLHF,TGTGCCAGCAGCTCGTTGGACAGGGGGCTTTCACCCCTCCACTTT
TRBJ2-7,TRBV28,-,CASYLEPYEQYF,TGTGCCAGTTACTTAGAGCCCTACGAGCAGTACTTC
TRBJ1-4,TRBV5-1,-,CASSLAGFGEKLFF,TGCGCCAGCAGCTTGGCGGGGTTTGGTGAAAAACTGTTTTTT
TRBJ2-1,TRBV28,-,CASSLSVYEQFF,TGTGCCAGCAGTTTATCCGTCTATGAGCAGTTCTTC
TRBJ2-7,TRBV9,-,CASSVAGSTPYEQYF,TGTGCCAGCAGCGTAGCAGGGTCGACCCCTTACGAGCAGTACTTC